This record looks at one TCR beta chain sequence and its context. Its antigen remains unknown. The entry originates in a study of vaccination effects on CD4 cells after COVID-19. Study background: The median interval between the second dose and post-vaccine sampling was 72 days.

CDR3 length equals 15 residues. Germline trimming cut 2 bases from V and 6 bases from J; bases unmatched to any gene: 8. Per the germline V gene, CDR1 is KGHSH and CDR2 is LQKENI. It was after approximately 10 days of culture that CD4+ T cells were isolated. The cohort was immunized with two doses of either the BNT162b2 or mRNA-1273 vaccine. Clones were sequenced by immunoSEQ multiplex PCR, and TCRdb holds only the in-frame ones, with some missing. The repertoire consists of 40,000 or so clones, with roughly 72% occurring once and the leading ten covering less than 10%. The chain combines TRBV18 with TRBJ2-7, with TRBD2 matching over 9 bases. The clonotype was recovered from a human donor who received a COVID-19 vaccine. Source: CD4+ T cells from PBMCs cultured without peptide, taken after COVID-19 vaccination. This chain's CDR3 is CASSPRASGESEQYF. CDR3 nucleotides: TGTGCCAGCTCACCAAGGGCTAGCGGGGAAAGCGAGCAGTACTTC.